What follows describes a single TCR beta chain. This sample is part of a study of cytomegalovirus exposure and HLA in healthy donors. At the level of the study: One earlier analysis, a look at about 179 million T cells, found almost 120 million unique TCR beta sequences.

The PCR was carried out with 60 Vbeta primers and 13 Jbeta primers. Generated by immunoSEQ multiplex PCR, the TCRdb table keeps only in-frame clones and is missing some. The table records 200,000 or so clones, about 80% of them present only once. The sequence was collected from a woman in her thirties in good health and CMV-seronegative. The sequenced sample was PBMCs.

The CDR3, as DNA: TGTGCCAGCAGTTTAGCGGGGGTTCCCGTCACAGATACGCAGTATTTT. This sequence encodes CASSLAGVPVTDTQYF. The chain is built from TRBV6-5 and TRBJ2-3; 9 nucleotides agree with TRBD2. Looked up from germline, CDR1 is MNHEY and CDR2 is SVGAGI. The CDR3 has 16 residues. The V gene end was trimmed by 4 bases and the J gene end by 2 bases; junction bases not matched to a gene: 7.